This TCR beta chain originates from a study of cytomegalovirus exposure and HLA in healthy donors. Vbeta (60) and Jbeta (13) primers were used in the PCR. Sequencing was performed with immunoSEQ multiplex PCR; in TCRdb, only in-frame clones are kept and a portion is missing. Of 200,000 to 250,000 clones listed, more than 60% are singletons. The study, taken as a whole, reports: Sequences of the TCR beta chain were said to predict the HLA-A and HLA-B alleles of most subjects accurately.

Germline values: CDR1 SEHNR, CDR2 FQNEAQ (reference sequence). V trimming: 3 bases; J trimming: 4 bases; junction bases outside the gene matches: 3. The CDR3 is made up of 15 amino acids. In the case of this clone: Its antigen is unknown.

The chain is built from TRBV7-9 and TRBJ2-1, with TRBD1 matching over 10 bases. The origin of this receptor is a woman aged 25-40 years in good health and CMV-seronegative. The sequencing sample was made of PBMCs. The CDR3 loop reads CASSFGTGDYNEQFF. CDR3 bases: TGTGCCAGCAGCTTTGGGACAGGGGATTACAATGAGCAGTTCTTC.